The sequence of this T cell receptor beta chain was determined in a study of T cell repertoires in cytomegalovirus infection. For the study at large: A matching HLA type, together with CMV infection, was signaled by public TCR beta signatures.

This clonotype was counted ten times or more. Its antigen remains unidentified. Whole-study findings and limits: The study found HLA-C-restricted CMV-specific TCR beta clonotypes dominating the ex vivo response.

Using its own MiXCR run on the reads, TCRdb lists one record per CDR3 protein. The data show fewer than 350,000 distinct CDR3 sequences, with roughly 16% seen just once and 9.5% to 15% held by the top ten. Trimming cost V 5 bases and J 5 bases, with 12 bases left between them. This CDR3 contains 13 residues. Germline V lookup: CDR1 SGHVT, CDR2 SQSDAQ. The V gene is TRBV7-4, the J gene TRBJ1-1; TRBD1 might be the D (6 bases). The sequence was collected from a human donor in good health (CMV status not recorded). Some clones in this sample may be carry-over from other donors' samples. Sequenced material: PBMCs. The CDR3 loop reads CASSEQGRTEAFF. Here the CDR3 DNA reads TGTGCCAGCAGCGAACAGGGTCGGACTGAAGCTTTCTTT.